This T cell receptor (beta chain) was documented in a study of blood T cell repertoires in COVID-19 (dated by TCRdb to 2020 to 2022). Study-wide context: The collaborator samples originated in the United States, Italy and Spain and spanned the acute and convalescent phases of COVID-19. The repertoires were released in a freely available public database meant as a resource for research on the immune response to SARS-CoV-2. Where available, HLA class I and class II types were taken from metadata supplied by the sample provider and were not determined by assay-based typing. The samples were drawn from the first 160 participants of the ongoing ImmuneRACE study and from under 1,500 subjects provided by 6 global collaborators. The dataset comprised deeply sampled blood TCRbeta repertoires from subjects exposed to, actively infected with, or recovered from COVID-19. The prospective study material was composed of cDNA or gDNA derived from T cells, B-cell-depleted T cells, or PBMCs. Nearly every sample came with metadata listing a de-identified subject ID, COVID-19 status, age in years and sex.

Here is what the overall study found, with its caveats: Clinical and demographic metadata were provided uncurated, with the amount varying by source and participant.

Participants in the prospective study were aged about 18 to 100 years, lived in 24 United States geographic areas, and enrolled through a virtual design. Cohort assignment in the prospective study relied on participant-reported clinical history from a screening survey and a study questionnaire. ImmuneRACE Cohort 3 recovered participants were defined by two consecutive negative NP/OP PCR tests, healthcare professional clearance, or symptom resolution. In the prospective study, mobile phlebotomists collected whole blood, serum and a nasopharyngeal or oropharyngeal swab from each participant. Additional blood draws and questionnaires over an approximately two-month period could optionally be provided by prospective study participants. Prospective study blood samples were shipped either frozen or at room temperature before DNA extraction. Trimming takes 6 bases from V and 0 bases from J, and the germline ends sit 12 bases apart. CDR1 SGHNT and CDR2 YYREEE were looked up in the germline V gene (reference sequence). The CDR3 sequence holds 15 residues, the cysteine and phenylalanine included. The DNA shown is the 45-base CDR3, in frame from base 1.

TCRbeta CDR3 regions were amplified from genomic DNA by means of the immunoSEQ Assay, a bias-controlled multiplex PCR. From the authors' description of their analysis: The number of nucleated cells in each sample was estimated from the amplification of reference gene primers within the assay. To quantify the absolute abundance of each unique TCRbeta CDR3 rearrangement, sequence reads were collapsed and filtered. Productive Simpson clonality was computed per sample as the square root of Simpson's diversity index over productive rearrangements. TCRdb provides this immuneACCESS table in a form limited to in-frame rearrangements. Some clones are lacking; in checked studies, under half of them reflect an unresolved V gene, and why the rest are absent is not known. V, J and clone size reflect that table, while D and trimming were determined from the DNA. Across this sample there are fewer than 400,000 clones, with about nine tenths seen only once. 1.7% of the sample goes to the ten largest clones.

Concerning this clone: Its antigen is still unknown. No much larger clone exists at a distance of one base, and base qualities are not known.

Here the chain combines TRBV5-4 and TRBJ2-2, with a weak D call of TRBD2 (6 bases match). The specimen was PBMCs or T cells enriched from blood (not recorded which). This receptor was obtained from a woman younger than 45 who had recovered from COVID-19. The DNA sequence reads TGTGCCAGCACTCATCGGGGGACGAACACCGGGGAGCTGTTTTTT. This yields the protein CASTHRGTNTGELFF.